The 25 T cell receptor beta chains in this list originate from one sample, sequenced in a study of graft-versus-host responses after intestinal transplantation. Data came from immunoSEQ multiplex PCR; TCRdb stores just in-frame clones and leaves some out. Among around 110,000 clones listed, approximately 90% were seen once. Antigens for these TCRs are unknown. The sample consisted of unstimulated CD4+ T cells sorted from spleen or lymph node cells, taken before intestinal transplant. These receptors all come from a human donor who received an intestinal transplant.

The chain employs TRBV2 and TRBJ1-3; no clear D gene. The CDR3 contains 13 residues. Germline loops: CDR1 SNHLY, CDR2 FYNNEI. Trimming pared 7 bases from V and 9 bases from J, leaving 16 bases between. CDR3 sequence reads: CASTNRARFTIYF. The CDR3 nucleotides read TGTGCCAGCACAAATCGCGCCCGATTCACCATATATTTT.

The V and J genes are TRBV5-1 and TRBJ1-2; D is unclear. The CDR3 spans 14 residues. Per germline, CDR1 SGHRS and CDR2 YFSETQ. Trimming removed 5 bases from V and 3 bases from J, with 14 bases in between. CDR3 sequence reads: CASRDSGSDYGYTF. DNA of the CDR3: TGCGCCAGCAGGGATAGCGGTTCCGACTATGGCTACACCTTC.

V gene TRBV6-5 combines with J gene TRBJ1-2; no definite D call. The CDR3 runs to 12 residues. Trimming shortened V by 2 bases and J by 8 bases, and 9 bases separated the two germline ends. CDR1 is MNHEY, CDR2 SVGAGI, per germline. CDR3 loop: CASSYQGRGYTF. CDR3 in DNA: TGTGCCAGCAGTTACCAAGGGAGGGGCTACACCTTC.

The rearrangement uses TRBV18 and TRBJ2-7; D might be TRBD1 (6 bases). V was pared by 5 bases and J by 2 bases, with 7 bases between. The germline CDR1 and CDR2 sequences are KGHSH and LQKENI. The CDR3 covers 12 residues. In DNA, the CDR3 is TGTGCCAGCTCAAGGACAGCCTACGAGCAGTACTTC. Translating gives CASSRTAYEQYF.

Written as DNA, the CDR3 is TGTGCCAGCAGTTACGGGCAGGGTGTTACTGGAAACACCATATATTTT. Protein product: CASSYGQGVTGNTIYF. The V gene is TRBV6-5, the J gene TRBJ1-3; possible D gene TRBD1, 5 bases. Germline V gene lookup returns CDR1 MNHEY and CDR2 SVGAGI. The CDR3 length is 16 residues. Trimming took 2 bases from V and 2 from J, leaving 13 bases between them.

The chain links TRBV18 to TRBJ1-1, with 9 bases matching TRBD1. V trimming: 3 bases; J trimming: 0 bases; junction bases outside the gene matches: 11. CDR3 size: 18 residues. Germline lookup yields CDR1 KGHSH and CDR2 LQKENI. The CDR3 nucleotides are TGTGCCAGCTCACCTCTGCTGGGACAGGGTCTCATGAACACTGAAGCTTTCTTT. Protein product: CASSPLLGQGLMNTEAFF.

V and J are TRBV4-1 and TRBJ2-1, with 12 positions matching TRBD2. Trimming took 0 bases from V and 8 from J; bases not matched to a gene: 11. There are 18 residues in the CDR3. From germline, CDR1 is MGHRA and CDR2 YSYEKL. CDR3 amino acids: CASSQESPLAGGVYEQFF. The CDR3 DNA reads as TGCGCCAGCAGCCAAGAAAGCCCTCTAGCGGGAGGGGTCTATGAGCAGTTCTTC.

The gene calls are TRBV7-2 and TRBJ2-3; 8 bases fit TRBD2. The germline gives CDR1 SGHTA, CDR2 FQGNSA. The CDR3 has 16 amino acids. Trimming removed 1 base from V and 4 bases from J; junction bases left unmatched: 7. The CDR3 is CASSLVGAGGADTQYF. The CDR3 DNA sequence: TGTGCCAGCAGCTTAGTGGGGGCGGGGGGAGCAGATACGCAGTATTTT.

The chain has TRBV5-1 and TRBJ2-1, with TRBD2 matching over 9 bases. Germline-derived CDR1 and CDR2 are SGHRS and YFSETQ. CDR3 length: 15 amino acids. The junction had 6 bases not matched to a gene; V was cut back by 4 bases and J by 4 bases. CDR3 nucleotide sequence: TGCGCCAGCAGCGTTAGCGGGAGCGCATACAATGAGCAGTTCTTC. Protein product: CASSVSGSAYNEQFF.

The chain is built from TRBV29-1 and TRBJ1-2; 7 bases align to TRBD1. Germline-derived CDR1 and CDR2 are SQVTM and ANQGSEA. This CDR3 contains 14 residues. Trimming cost V 4 bases and J 4 bases; bases outside gene matches: 9. The CDR3 DNA follows: TGCAGCGTTGGCCCCCCAACAGGGGTCTATGGCTACACCTTC. Its protein product is CSVGPPTGVYGYTF.

V is TRBV29-1 and J is TRBJ2-7, with D possibly TRBD1 on 6 matching bases. The length of the CDR3 is 15 residues. The V and J ends lost 2 bases and 4 bases respectively, with 18 bases between them. In germline, CDR1 is SQVTM, CDR2 ANQGSEA. CDR3 sequence reads: CSVELRAPGVYEQYF. The DNA for the CDR3 is TGCAGCGTTGAACTCCGGGCCCCAGGGGTTTACGAGCAGTACTTC.

This chain joins TRBV2 and TRBJ2-5, with a weak D call TRBD1 (5 bases). The CDR3 has 14 residues. The V gene lost 6 bases and the J gene lost 2 bases, with 13 bases spanning the gap. Germline CDR1 is SNHLY and CDR2 is FYNNEI. This chain's CDR3 is CASSLRAGQETQYF. The CDR3 DNA reads as TGTGCCAGCAGCCTAAGGGCAGGGCAAGAGACCCAGTACTTC.

The table lists this clone with a count of one. The gene calls are TRBV30 and TRBJ1-5; D is possibly TRBD1 (6 bases). The germline V and J ends were trimmed by 4 bases and 1 base, with 11 bases remaining between them. Germline-derived CDR1 and CDR2 are GTSNPN and SVGIG (reference sequence). The CDR3 spans 14 residues. The CDR3 nucleotides read TGTGCCTGGACTACAGGGAACAGCAATCAGCCCCAGCATTTT. Translation: CAWTTGNSNQPQHF.

The rearrangement links TRBV6-1 to TRBJ2-7; TRBD2 aligns across 9 bases. The CDR3 has 14 residues. The germline V gene has CDR1 MNHNS and CDR2 SASEGT. V was pared by 3 bases and J by 4 bases, with 4 bases of the junction left unmatched. The CDR3, as DNA: TGTGCCAGCAGTGAGCTAGCGGGGAAATACGAGCAGTACTTC. This encodes CASSELAGKYEQYF.

This clone was seen a single time. The gene calls are TRBV6-6 and TRBJ1-3; tentative D call: TRBD1 (6 bases). This CDR3 has 16 residues. Trimming stripped 5 bases from V and 4 bases from J, with 18 bases between. Germline loops: CDR1 MNHNY, CDR2 SVGAGI (reference sequence). CDR3 residues: CASSGIGGAAGNTIYF. As DNA, the CDR3 is TGTGCCAGCAGTGGCATCGGGGGGGCGGCCGGAAACACCATATATTTT.

The V gene is TRBV19, the J gene TRBJ1-5, with D perhaps TRBD1 (5 bases). In germline, CDR1 is LNHDA, CDR2 SQIVND (reference sequence). V was trimmed by 4 bases and J by 1 base, leaving 14 bases between them. CDR3 size: 16 residues. The CDR3 DNA follows: TGTGCCAGTAGTAGCGGGGGATCCGCCAGCAATCAGCCCCAGCATTTT. Translating it yields CASSSGGSASNQPQHF.

The V and J genes are TRBV5-1 and TRBJ2-1; TRBD2 agrees at 12 bases. With V trimmed by 0 bases and J by 8 bases, 6 bases remained unmatched. Germline CDR1 reads SGHRS; CDR2 reads YFSETQ. The CDR3 has 16 amino acids. This chain's CDR3 is CASSLEGLAGVYEQFF. The CDR3, as DNA: TGCGCCAGCAGCTTGGAGGGACTAGCGGGTGTGTATGAGCAGTTCTTC. Drawing the rest from reference TRBV5-1 and TRBJ2-1, the complete variable domain is KAGVTQTPRYLIKTRGQQVTLSCSPISGHRSVSWYQQTPGQGLQFLFEYFSETQRNKGNFPGRFSGRQFSNSRSEMNVSTLELGDSALYLCASSLEGLAGVYEQFFGPGTRLTVL.

CDR3 bases: TGTGCCAGCAGCTTAGGACAGGGCAGCAATCAGCCCCAGCATTTT. Protein product: CASSLGQGSNQPQHF. The rearrangement links TRBV11-2 to TRBJ1-5, with TRBD1 matching 7 bases. The CDR3 totals 15 residues. Germline V gene lookup returns CDR1 SGHAT and CDR2 FQNNGV. With V trimmed by 1 base and J by 1 base, 1 base remained unmatched.

This chain connects TRBV5-1 to TRBJ2-1, with 11 bases aligning to TRBD2. The germline V gene has CDR1 SGHRS and CDR2 YFSETQ. The CDR3 contains 15 residues. The V and J ends lost 4 bases and 6 bases, in that order; junction bases with no gene match: 6. CDR3: CASSMASGGFNEQFF. The DNA for the CDR3 is TGCGCCAGCAGCATGGCTAGCGGGGGGTTCAATGAGCAGTTCTTC.

In this sample, this clone turned up a few times. The rearrangement joins TRBV6-5 to TRBJ1-3, with D possibly TRBD1 on 5 matching bases. Between the trimmed V and J ends, which lost 4 bases and 1 base, there was a span of 8 bases. Germline assignment: CDR1 MNHEY and CDR2 SVGAGI. The CDR3 consists of 14 residues. This chain's CDR3 is CASSLEGSGNTIYF. In nucleotides, the CDR3 is TGTGCCAGCAGTTTGGAGGGGTCTGGAAACACCATATATTTT.

The chain combines TRBV18 with TRBJ2-1; TRBD1 matches at 12 bases. CDR1 and CDR2 (germline): KGHSH, LQKENI. This CDR3 is 13 amino acids long. The junction had 3 bases not matched to a gene; V was cut back by 3 bases and J by 12 bases. The CDR3 spells CASSPGQGARQFF. The CDR3, as DNA: TGTGCCAGCTCACCGGGACAGGGGGCGCGGCAGTTCTTC. Full variable domain (missing parts from reference TRBV18 and TRBJ2-1): NAGVMQNPRHLVRRRGQEARLRCSPMKGHSHVYWYRQLPEEGLKFMVYLQKENIIDESGMPKERFSAEFPKEGPSILRIQQVVRGDSAAYFCASSPGQGARQFFGPGTRLTVL.

This sequence joins TRBV15 and TRBJ2-1; D remains ambiguous. The V gene's germline CDR1 is LNHNV and CDR2 YYDKDF (reference sequence). V lost 5 bases to trimming and J lost 4 bases, with 15 bases between them. The CDR3 covers 15 residues. The CDR3, as DNA: TGTGCCACCAGCCCTGTGCGGATGCCTTACAATGAGCAGTTCTTC. Translated: CATSPVRMPYNEQFF.

The chain is built from TRBV5-4 and TRBJ2-5; D perhaps matches TRBD2 (5 bases). CDR3 length: 11 residues. Germline V gene data show CDR1 as SGHNT and CDR2 as YYREEE (reference sequence). The V end was cut by 4 bases, the J end by 5 bases, with 6 bases between. The CDR3 DNA sequence: TGTGCCAGCAGCCGGGATGAGACCCAGTACTTC. Amino acids: CASSRDETQYF. Using reference TRBV5-4 and TRBJ2-5 for the parts outside the CDR3, the full variable domain is ETGVTQSPTHLIKTRGQQVTLRCSSQSGHNTVSWYQQALGQGPQFIFQYYREEENGRGNFPPRFSGLQFPNYSSELNVNALELDDSALYLCASSRDETQYFGPGTRLLVL.

The chain combines TRBV5-1 with TRBJ2-5, with D perhaps matching TRBD2 (6 bases). The V end lost 4 bases, the J end lost 1 base, and 14 bases lay between the germline ends. CDR1 and CDR2 (germline): SGHRS, YFSETQ. The CDR3 is made up of 15 amino acids. Written as DNA, the CDR3 is TGCGCCAGCAGCCTCCGCCCGGGGGTCCAAGAGACCCAGTACTTC. Amino acid sequence: CASSLRPGVQETQYF.

The rearrangement links TRBV5-5 to TRBJ1-2; unclear D gene. CDR1 is SGHKS and CDR2 is YYEKEE in the germline V gene (reference sequence). The germline V and J ends were trimmed by 0 bases and 4 bases, with 16 bases remaining between them. The CDR3 loop spans 16 amino acids. The CDR3 DNA reads as TGTGCCAGCAGCTTGGCCTCTGGAGCCAGCAGCTATGGCTACACCTTC. Amino acid sequence: CASSLASGASSYGYTF.